The source of this T cell receptor beta chain is a study of blood T cell repertoires in COVID-19. Study information: Both acute and convalescent COVID-19 samples were obtained from the United States, Italy and Spain.

Original data processing: Quantification of nucleated cells was approximated via reference gene primer amplification. Assay used: immunoSEQ multiplex PCR; TCRdb lists only in-frame clones, some missing. That table supplies the V and J calls and clone size; D and trimming were determined from the DNA. In the table there are roughly 100,000 clones, more than 70% of which are singletons. Per germline, CDR1 MNHNY and CDR2 SVGAGI (reference sequence). Trimming cost V 4 bases and J 5 bases, with 11 bases left between them. The CDR3 loop spans 13 amino acids. The origin of this receptor is a woman of 80 years or more in a cohort sampled during active COVID-19. The chain joins TRBV6-6 to TRBJ2-5; D unresolved. Specimen: peripheral blood. The CDR3 nucleotides are TGTGCCAGCAGTTTCGGTTCTTTGGAGACCCAGTACTTC. Amino acid sequence: CASSFGSLETQYF.